The 20 T cell receptor beta chains listed next were all sequenced from one sample in a study of blood T cell repertoires in COVID-19. TCRdb keeps only in-frame clones here, not all; method: immunoSEQ multiplex PCR. The profile shows about 100,000 clones, around nine tenths of them singletons. The sample comprised peripheral blood. All receptors come from a human donor in a cohort sampled during active COVID-19.

Comments on this clone: Other DNA sequences in the same sample also yield this CDR3. This sequence joins TRBV5-1 and TRBJ2-1, with 9 bases identical to TRBD2. Germline assignment: CDR1 SGHRS and CDR2 YFSETQ. The CDR3 loop spans 13 amino acids. V was pared by 5 bases and J by 7 bases, with 4 bases of the junction left unmatched. CDR3 amino acids: CASSLAGVNEQFF. CDR3 nucleotide sequence: TGCGCCAGCAGTTTAGCGGGAGTGAATGAGCAGTTCTTC.

V gene TRBV5-1 combines with J gene TRBJ2-5; maybe TRBD1 (6 bases). Trimming stripped 3 bases from V and 2 bases from J, with 11 bases between. Germline V gene data show CDR1 as SGHRS and CDR2 as YFSETQ. The CDR3 length is 14 residues. CDR3 residues: CASSSPQGQETQYF. The CDR3 region has the DNA TGCGCCAGCAGCTCCCCACAGGGACAAGAGACCCAGTACTTC.

The genes are TRBV27 and TRBJ2-3, with D hard to call. This CDR3 spans 15 amino acids. Trimming cost V 2 bases and J 0 bases, with 9 bases left between them. Germline V gives CDR1 MNHEY, CDR2 SMNVEV (reference sequence). The CDR3 spells CASSLEQRSTDTQYF. The CDR3 DNA sequence: TGTGCCAGCAGTTTAGAGCAACGTAGCACAGATACGCAGTATTTT.

This clone was seen a handful of times. The chain joins TRBV6-2 or TRBV6-3 to TRBJ2-2; maybe TRBD1 (6 bases). Per the germline V gene, CDR1 is MNHEY and CDR2 is SVGEGT. The CDR3 has 15 amino acids. Trimming shortened V by 6 bases and J by 6 bases, and 17 bases separated the two germline ends. CDR3 loop: CASSIKGGWSGELFF. The CDR3, as DNA: TGTGCCAGCAGCATAAAAGGGGGTTGGTCCGGGGAGCTGTTTTTT.

The chain uses TRBV18 and TRBJ2-1; TRBD2 agrees at 8 bases. CDR1 is KGHSH, CDR2 LQKENI, per germline. The CDR3 is 15 amino acids. V was pared by 4 bases and J by 6 bases, with 8 bases of the junction left unmatched. CDR3 in DNA: TGTGCCAGCTCACTTAAGCGGGAGATCGGCAATGAGCAGTTCTTC. Its protein is CASSLKREIGNEQFF.

This rearrangement joins TRBV19 to TRBJ2-1; 11 bases agree with TRBD2. Germline CDR1 LNHDA, CDR2 SQIVND (reference sequence). The CDR3 contains 15 residues. V shed 3 bases, J shed 8 bases, and the junction held 6 bases outside the gene matches. CDR3: CASSMLAGGIYEQFF. In DNA form, the CDR3 reads TGTGCCAGTAGTATGTTAGCGGGAGGGATTTATGAGCAGTTCTTC. Together with reference TRBV19 and TRBJ2-1, the CDR3 gives the full variable domain: DGGITQSPKYLFRKEGQNVTLSCEQNLNHDAMYWYRQDPGQGLRLIYYSQIVNDFQKGDIAEGYSVSREKKESFPLTVTSAQKNPTAFYLCASSMLAGGIYEQFFGPGTRLTVL.

This chain uses TRBV6-5 with TRBJ2-3, with a possible D match to TRBD2 (6 bases). CDR1 MNHEY and CDR2 SVGAGI come from the germline V gene. V was clipped by 5 bases and J by 1 base, with 13 bases between them. The CDR3 has 15 residues. In DNA, the CDR3 is TGTGCCAGCAGTAAGCGGGCTTTACGCACAGATACGCAGTATTTT. This encodes CASSKRALRTDTQYF.

The chain uses TRBV10-3 and TRBJ2-4; D is perhaps TRBD2 (6 bases). This CDR3 comprises 19 residues. The germline V gene encodes CDR1 ENHRY and CDR2 SYGVKD. V gave up 0 bases and J gave up 2 bases, with 20 bases separating them. The CDR3 region is CAISESMVTGDGTKNIQYF. The CDR3 bases are TGTGCCATCAGTGAGTCGATGGTAACGGGAGACGGTACCAAAAACATTCAGTACTTC.

V gene TRBV6-5 combines with J gene TRBJ2-7; 7 positions match TRBD1. Unmatched junction bases numbered 8, after V lost 5 bases and J lost 4 bases. From germline, CDR1 is MNHEY and CDR2 SVGAGI. The length of the CDR3 is 14 residues. CDR3 bases: TGTGCCAGCAGTAGCGACAGGGTGGTATACGAGCAGTACTTC. Its translation is CASSSDRVVYEQYF.

This clone appeared once. The chain carries TRBV27 and TRBJ1-1, with D tentatively TRBD1 (6 bases). Germline V gene sequence: CDR1 MNHEY, CDR2 SMNVEV (reference sequence). The V end lost 2 bases, the J end lost 2 bases, and 18 bases lay between the germline ends. There are 17 residues in the CDR3. The CDR3 DNA reads TGTGCCAGCAGTTTAAGGGGGAACGGGCTTGGCAACACTGAAGCTTTCTTT. It translates to CASSLRGNGLGNTEAFF.

The V gene is TRBV10-3, the J gene TRBJ1-1, with 8 nucleotides matching TRBD1. After removal of 4 bases from V and 8 bases from J, the junction contained 3 bases not matched to a gene. Germline V gene data show CDR1 as ENHRY and CDR2 as SYGVKD. The CDR3 spans 12 residues. CDR3 sequence (DNA): TGTGCCATCAGTGGGACAGGGAGGGAAGCTTTCTTT. Amino acids: CAISGTGREAFF.

The genes are TRBV6-5 and TRBJ1-2, with a weak D call TRBD1 (6 bases). The ends were cut back, 6 bases at V and 4 bases at J, with 15 bases in the middle. CDR1 is MNHEY, CDR2 SVGAGI, per germline. This CDR3 contains 14 residues. The CDR3, as DNA: TGTGCCAGCAGGGACGGGACACGGATCTATGGCTACACCTTC. This codes for CASRDGTRIYGYTF.

CDR3 coding DNA: TGCGCCAGCAGCTCAGGACAGGGGGTGGAGACCCAGTACTTC. It yields the protein CASSSGQGVETQYF. V usage is TRBV5-1 and J usage is TRBJ2-5, with 10 bases lining up with TRBD1. Germline CDR1 and CDR2: SGHRS and YFSETQ. The length of the CDR3 is 14 residues. Germline trimming cut 3 bases from V and 5 bases from J; bases unmatched to any gene: 4. The complete variable domain, with remaining parts taken from reference TRBV5-1 and TRBJ2-5, reads KAGVTQTPRYLIKTRGQQVTLSCSPISGHRSVSWYQQTPGQGLQFLFEYFSETQRNKGNFPGRFSGRQFSNSRSEMNVSTLELGDSALYLCASSSGQGVETQYFGPGTRLLVL.

The chain uses TRBV3-1 (or the pseudogene TRBV3-2) and TRBJ1-3; possible D gene TRBD1, 6 bases. Between the trimmed V and J ends, which lost 4 bases and 3 bases, there was a span of 10 bases. In germline, CDR1 is LGHDT, CDR2 YNNKEL (reference sequence). The CDR3 is made up of 14 amino acids. The DNA for the CDR3 is TGTGCCAGCAGCCTACAGGGTGGTGGAAACACCATATATTTT. The encoded protein is CASSLQGGGNTIYF.

The chain recombines TRBV29-1 with TRBJ2-1; D gene ambiguous. The CDR3 has 11 residues. Trimming shortened V by 2 bases and J by 10 bases, and 9 bases separated the two germline ends. CDR1 is SQVTM and CDR2 is ANQGSEA in the germline V gene. CDR3 sequence: CSVEYPTEQFF. The CDR3 DNA reads TGCAGCGTTGAATATCCGACAGAGCAGTTCTTC.

CDR3 DNA sequence: TGTGCCAGCAGCCAAGCCGCCCGAGGAGGACTAGCGACCGGGGAGCAGTTCTTC. The encoded protein is CASSQAARGGLATGEQFF. The J gene is TRBJ2-1, the V gene TRBV4-2; TRBD2 matches 9 bases. Trimming took 1 base from V and 10 from J; bases not matched to a gene: 17. Germline V gene lookup returns CDR1 LGHNA and CDR2 YNFKEQ. The CDR3 is 18 amino acids.

The chain employs TRBV7-9 and TRBJ1-3; D not certain. V dropped 4 bases and J dropped 0 bases, with 10 bases sitting between them. This CDR3 has 15 amino acids. Looked up from germline, CDR1 is SEHNR and CDR2 is FQNEAQ (reference sequence). CDR3 nucleotide sequence: TGTGCCAGCAGCTCCCTCCTTAACTCTGGAAACACCATATATTTT. Its translation: CASSSLLNSGNTIYF.

The rearrangement joins TRBV5-1 to TRBJ2-5; D is unresolved. The CDR3 spans 14 residues. Germline V gene data show CDR1 as SGHRS and CDR2 as YFSETQ. The V end lost 0 bases, the J end lost 4 bases, and 10 bases lay between the germline ends. The CDR3 loop reads CASSLGSGTETQYF. In nucleotides, the CDR3 is TGCGCCAGCAGCTTGGGATCAGGAACAGAGACCCAGTACTTC. The variable domain in full, completed from reference TRBV5-1 and TRBJ2-5, reads KAGVTQTPRYLIKTRGQQVTLSCSPISGHRSVSWYQQTPGQGLQFLFEYFSETQRNKGNFPGRFSGRQFSNSRSEMNVSTLELGDSALYLCASSLGSGTETQYFGPGTRLLVL.

V usage is TRBV28 and J usage is TRBJ1-2; D not certain. V lost 1 base and J lost 1, with 13 bases in between. The CDR3 is 16 amino acids. CDR1 is MDHEN, CDR2 SYDVKM, per germline. As DNA, the CDR3 is TGTGCCAGCAGTTTATTATGGAGGGTCAATAACTATGGCTACACCTTC. This sequence encodes CASSLLWRVNNYGYTF.

The rearrangement links TRBV5-1 to TRBJ2-7; 10 bases align to TRBD1. With V trimmed by 4 bases and J by 4 bases, 5 bases remained unmatched. Germline V gives CDR1 SGHRS, CDR2 YFSETQ. There are 14 residues in the CDR3. The CDR3 bases are TGCGCCAGCAGCGCCGGGACAGGGGAATACGAGCAGTACTTC. Amino acids: CASSAGTGEYEQYF.